Included here is one TCR beta chain sequence, with context. No antigen is known for it. The record has no base qualities; no much larger clone is one base away. The CDR3 regions of human TCRbeta chains were subjected to immunosequencing. On the study's bioinformatics: Repertoire TCRs were matched against a reference library of SARS-CoV-2-specific TCRs generated with the MIRA antigen-specificity platform. Breadth was defined as the fraction of unique TCRs that were SARS-CoV-2-associated, and depth was defined as the fraction of total T cells that were SARS-CoV-2-associated. Using the MIRA data, every spike-specific TCR was mapped to the spike region that the TCR reacted to and assigned to either a CD4 or a CD8 class. Log10-transformed breadth and depth values were compared by one-way ANOVA with Sidak's multiple comparisons tests. In TCRdb, the immuneACCESS table is reduced to in-frame sequences with V and J assigned. These tables do not hold every clone; where another copy was compared, an unresolved V gene accounts for under half, and the others remain unexplained. That table is the source of V, J and clone size, and D and trimming were worked out from the DNA. This sample holds more than 80,000 clones; about 91% were observed only once. Around 30% of the sample is taken by the ten largest.

This entry comes from a study of T cell responses to AZD1222 COVID-19 vaccine (dated by TCRdb to the early 2020s). Study-wide context: A total of just over 230 trial participants underwent TCR sequencing, of whom about 210 had received two doses of AZD1222 and some 26 had received two doses of the MenACWY control vaccine. Trial participants were enrolled into age subgroups of 18-55, 56-69 and 70-plus years, which contained about 160, 30 and 59 TCR-sequenced participants, respectively. The research as a whole found: A significant rise in spike-specific TCR breadth and depth was observed after two AZD1222 doses relative to day 0 and relative to MenACWY recipients. In the small 56-69-year group, the increase in depth fell short of significance, most likely because of low power. Nearly half of unique spike-specific TCRs reportedly recognized epitopes outside regions mutated in the B.1.351 and B.1.1.7 variants. Because no day 14 peak-response samples were available, repertoires were characterized only after the peak T cell response. Participants were mostly white British and included more females than males, and it was suggested by the authors that clonal diversity may have been underestimated. The whole spike protein was spanned by vaccine-associated CD4 TCRs, and dominant responses were seen in regions 160-218 and 743-854. Only five or six AZD1222 recipients were SARS-CoV-2 seropositive at baseline, limiting conclusions about previously exposed vaccinees.

Explained via the paper, the time point label denotes: about 28 days (+/-7) after the second vaccine dose. Because spike-specific TCR depth and breadth did not differ between the two schedules, AZD1222 recipients who got a second dose at roughly 4 weeks were pooled with those who got a second dose at roughly 12 weeks. Vaccinee samples came from UK trials COV001 and COV002, including a single-blind randomized controlled phase 2/3 trial of AZD1222 (ChAdOx1 nCoV-19) in healthy adults. Trial participant PBMC samples were collected at day 0 and day 28 after the second dose for TCRbeta chain sequencing. Trimming accounts for 0 bases at V and 5 bases at J, while the number of junction bases matched to no gene is 8. The CDR1 and CDR2 encoded by the germline V gene (reference sequence) are SEHNR and FQNEAQ. Measured from the cysteine to the phenylalanine, the CDR3 is 16 residues long. The DNA shown is the 48-base CDR3, in frame from base 1.

The chain joins TRBV7-9 to TRBJ2-7; the central 9 bases match TRBD2. The sequences come from peripheral blood, collected 28 days after the second AZD1222 dose. This clonotype originated in an adult who received the AZD1222 COVID-19 vaccine. The nucleotide sequence is TGTGCCAGCAGCTTAGCTCCGCGGGAGGGCCTAGACGAGCAGTACTTC. Its protein is CASSLAPREGLDEQYF.